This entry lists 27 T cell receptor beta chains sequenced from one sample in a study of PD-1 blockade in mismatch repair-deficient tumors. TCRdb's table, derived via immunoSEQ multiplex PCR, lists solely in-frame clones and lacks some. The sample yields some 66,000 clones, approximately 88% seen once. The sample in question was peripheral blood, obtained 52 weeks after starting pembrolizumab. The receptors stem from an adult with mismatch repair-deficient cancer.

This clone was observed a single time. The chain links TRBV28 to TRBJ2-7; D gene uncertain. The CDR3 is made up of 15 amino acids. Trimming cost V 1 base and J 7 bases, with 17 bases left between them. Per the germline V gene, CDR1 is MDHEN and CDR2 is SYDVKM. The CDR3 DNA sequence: TGTGCCAGCAGTTTATATGGTACCCCTTCTAGGGAGCAGTACTTC. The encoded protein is CASSLYGTPSREQYF.

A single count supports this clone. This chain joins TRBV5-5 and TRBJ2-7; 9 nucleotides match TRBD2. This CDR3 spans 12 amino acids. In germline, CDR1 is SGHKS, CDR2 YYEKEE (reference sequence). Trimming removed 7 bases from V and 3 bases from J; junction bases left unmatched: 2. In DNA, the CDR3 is TGTGCCAGCCAGACTAGCGGCTACGAGCAGTACTTC. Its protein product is CASQTSGYEQYF.

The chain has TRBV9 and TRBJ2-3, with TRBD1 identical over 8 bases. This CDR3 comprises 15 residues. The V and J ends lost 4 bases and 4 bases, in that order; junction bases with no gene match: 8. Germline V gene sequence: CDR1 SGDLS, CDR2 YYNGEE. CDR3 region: CASSIRQGLADTQYF. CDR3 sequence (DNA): TGTGCCAGCAGCATACGACAGGGGCTCGCAGATACGCAGTATTTT.

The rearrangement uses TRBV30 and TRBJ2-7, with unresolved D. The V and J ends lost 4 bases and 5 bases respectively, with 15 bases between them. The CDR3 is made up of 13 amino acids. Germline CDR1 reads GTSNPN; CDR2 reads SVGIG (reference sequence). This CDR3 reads CAWTQLLKHEQYF. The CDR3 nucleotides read TGTGCCTGGACACAGCTCCTTAAACACGAGCAGTACTTC.

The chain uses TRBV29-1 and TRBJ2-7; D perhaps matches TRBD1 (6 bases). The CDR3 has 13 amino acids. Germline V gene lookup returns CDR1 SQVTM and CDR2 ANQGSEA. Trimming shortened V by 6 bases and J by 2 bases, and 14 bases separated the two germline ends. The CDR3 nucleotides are TGCAGCGTGGAAAAGGGGGAACCCTACGAGCAGTACTTC. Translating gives CSVEKGEPYEQYF.

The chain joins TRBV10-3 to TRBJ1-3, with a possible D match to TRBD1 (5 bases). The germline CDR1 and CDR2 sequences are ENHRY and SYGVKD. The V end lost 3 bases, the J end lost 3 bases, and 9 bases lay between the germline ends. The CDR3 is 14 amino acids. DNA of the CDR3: TGTGCCATCAGTGATGGGGGAGGTGGAAACACCATATATTTT. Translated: CAISDGGGGNTIYF.

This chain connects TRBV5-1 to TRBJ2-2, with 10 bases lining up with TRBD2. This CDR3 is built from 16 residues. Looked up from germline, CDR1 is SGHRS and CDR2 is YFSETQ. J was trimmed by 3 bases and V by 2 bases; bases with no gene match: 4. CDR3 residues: CASSLAGGFDTGELFF. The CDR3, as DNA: TGCGCCAGCAGCTTAGCGGGAGGGTTCGACACCGGGGAGCTGTTTTTT.

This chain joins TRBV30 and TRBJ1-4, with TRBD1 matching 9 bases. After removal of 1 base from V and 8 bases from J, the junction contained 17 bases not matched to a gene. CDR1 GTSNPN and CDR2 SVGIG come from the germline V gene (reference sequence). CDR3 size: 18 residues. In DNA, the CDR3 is TGTGCCTGGAGTGGGCACAGGGGGCGTCCGGTCTTTAGAGAAAAACTGTTTTTT. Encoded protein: CAWSGHRGRPVFREKLFF. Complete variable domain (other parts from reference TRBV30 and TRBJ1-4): SQTIHQWPATLVQPVGSPLSLECTVEGTSNPNLYWYRQAAGRGLQLLFYSVGIGQISSEVPQNLSASRPQDRQFILSSKKLLLSDSGFYLCAWSGHRGRPVFREKLFFGSGTQLSVL.

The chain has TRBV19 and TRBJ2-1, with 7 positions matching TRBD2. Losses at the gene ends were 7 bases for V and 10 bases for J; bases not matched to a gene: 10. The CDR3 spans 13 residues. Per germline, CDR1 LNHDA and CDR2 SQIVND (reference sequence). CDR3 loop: CASKSGGLVEQFF. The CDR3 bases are TGTGCCAGTAAATCGGGAGGCTTAGTGGAGCAGTTCTTC.

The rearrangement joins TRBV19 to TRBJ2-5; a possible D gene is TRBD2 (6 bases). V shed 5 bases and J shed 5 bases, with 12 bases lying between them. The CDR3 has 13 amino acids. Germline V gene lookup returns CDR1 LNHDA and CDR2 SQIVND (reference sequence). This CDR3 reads CASSVTSRETQYF. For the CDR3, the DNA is TGTGCCAGTAGTGTGACTAGTAGGGAGACCCAGTACTTC. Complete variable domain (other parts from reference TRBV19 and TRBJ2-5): DGGITQSPKYLFRKEGQNVTLSCEQNLNHDAMYWYRQDPGQGLRLIYYSQIVNDFQKGDIAEGYSVSREKKESFPLTVTSAQKNPTAFYLCASSVTSRETQYFGPGTRLLVL.

CDR3 DNA: TGTGCCAGCAGTTACCGGGGGGCCGGACGTAACTATGGCTACACCTTC. Encoded protein: CASSYRGAGRNYGYTF. J is TRBJ1-2 and V is TRBV6-5; TRBD1 is a possible D gene (6 bases). CDR1 and CDR2 (germline): MNHEY, SVGAGI. CDR3 size: 16 residues. V was clipped by 2 bases and J by 1 base, with 14 bases between them.

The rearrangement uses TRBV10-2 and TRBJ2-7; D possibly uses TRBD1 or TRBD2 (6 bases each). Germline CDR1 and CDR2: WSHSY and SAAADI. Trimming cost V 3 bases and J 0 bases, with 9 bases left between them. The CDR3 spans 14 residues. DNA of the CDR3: TGCGCCAGCAGTGATGGGGGGCGCTCCTACGAGCAGTACTTC. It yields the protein CASSDGGRSYEQYF.

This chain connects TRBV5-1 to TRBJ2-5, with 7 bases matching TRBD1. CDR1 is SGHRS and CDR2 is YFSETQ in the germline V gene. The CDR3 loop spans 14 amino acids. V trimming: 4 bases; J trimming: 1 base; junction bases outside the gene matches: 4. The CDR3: CASSPGQSQETQYF. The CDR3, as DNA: TGCGCCAGCAGCCCGGGACAGAGCCAAGAGACCCAGTACTTC.

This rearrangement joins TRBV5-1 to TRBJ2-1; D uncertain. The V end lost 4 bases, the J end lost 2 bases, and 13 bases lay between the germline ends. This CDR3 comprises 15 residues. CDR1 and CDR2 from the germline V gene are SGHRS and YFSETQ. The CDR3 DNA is TGCGCCAGCAGCGCAGACTTGACGCCCTACAATGAGCAGTTCTTC. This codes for CASSADLTPYNEQFF.

The CDR3 region has the DNA TGTGCCAGCAGTGAATGCCGGACAAGTACAGGGGGGGGCTGCGAGCAGTACTTC. Amino acids: CASSECRTSTGGGCEQYF. The chain combines TRBV25-1 with TRBJ2-7, with a possible D match to TRBD1 (8 bases). The CDR3 has 18 amino acids. Germline lookup yields CDR1 MGHDK and CDR2 SYGVNS. The V end lost 1 base, the J end lost 6 bases, and 25 bases lay between the germline ends.

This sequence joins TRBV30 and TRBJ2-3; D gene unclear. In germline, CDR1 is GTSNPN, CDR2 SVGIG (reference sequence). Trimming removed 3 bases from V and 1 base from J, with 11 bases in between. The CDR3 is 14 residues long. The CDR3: CAWRSTRRTDTQYF. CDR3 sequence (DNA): TGTGCCTGGAGGTCAACTCGGCGCACAGATACGCAGTATTTT.

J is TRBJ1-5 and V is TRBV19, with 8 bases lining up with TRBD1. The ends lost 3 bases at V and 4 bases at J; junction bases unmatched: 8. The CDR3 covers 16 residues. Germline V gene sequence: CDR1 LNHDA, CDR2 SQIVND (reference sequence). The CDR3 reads CASSIETQGENQPQHF. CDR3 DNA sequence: TGTGCCAGTAGTATTGAGACACAGGGGGAAAATCAGCCCCAGCATTTT.

CDR3 region: CACQSGLAASYEQYF. CDR3 nucleotide sequence: TGTGCCTGCCAGTCAGGACTAGCGGCGTCCTACGAGCAGTACTTC. The genes are TRBV30 and TRBJ2-7; 10 positions agree with TRBD2. Germline CDR1 GTSNPN, CDR2 SVGIG (reference sequence). J was trimmed by 1 base and V by 6 bases; bases with no gene match: 9. The CDR3 is 15 residues long.

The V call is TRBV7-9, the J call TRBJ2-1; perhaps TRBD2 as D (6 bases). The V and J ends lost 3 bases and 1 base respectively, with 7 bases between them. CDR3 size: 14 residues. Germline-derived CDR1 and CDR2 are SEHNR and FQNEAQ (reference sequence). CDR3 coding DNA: TGTGCCAGCAGCTTCGGGACTTCCTACAATGAGCAGTTCTTC. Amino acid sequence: CASSFGTSYNEQFF.

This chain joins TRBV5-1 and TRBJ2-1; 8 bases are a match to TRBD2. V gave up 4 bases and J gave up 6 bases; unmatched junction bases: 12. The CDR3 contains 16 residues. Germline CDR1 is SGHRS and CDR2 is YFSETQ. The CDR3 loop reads CASSPATSGDINEQFF. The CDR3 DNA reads TGCGCCAGCAGCCCCGCCACTAGCGGCGACATCAATGAGCAGTTCTTC.

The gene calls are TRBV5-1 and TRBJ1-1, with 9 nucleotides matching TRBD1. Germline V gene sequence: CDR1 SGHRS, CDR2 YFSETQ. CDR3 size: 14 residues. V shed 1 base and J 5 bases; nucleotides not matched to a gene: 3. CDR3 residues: CASSLTGGGTEAFF. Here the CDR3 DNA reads TGCGCCAGCAGCTTGACAGGGGGCGGGACTGAAGCTTTCTTT.

CDR3 coding DNA: TGTGCCAGCAGCTTAGGGGGGAGGACCTATGGCTACACCTTC. It translates to CASSLGGRTYGYTF. V usage is TRBV7-2 and J usage is TRBJ1-2; the D gene is possibly TRBD1 (5 bases). The CDR3 is made up of 14 amino acids. CDR1 is SGHTA and CDR2 is FQGNSA in the germline V gene. The V end was cut by 1 base, the J end by 4 bases, with 10 bases between.

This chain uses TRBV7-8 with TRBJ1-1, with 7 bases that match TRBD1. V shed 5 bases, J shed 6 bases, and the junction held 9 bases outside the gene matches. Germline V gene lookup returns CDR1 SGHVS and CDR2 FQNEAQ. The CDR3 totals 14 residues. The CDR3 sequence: CASSVRTGPAEAFF. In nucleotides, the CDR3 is TGTGCCAGCAGCGTCCGGACAGGCCCGGCTGAAGCTTTCTTT. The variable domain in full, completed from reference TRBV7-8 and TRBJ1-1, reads GAGVSQSPRYKVAKRGQDVALRCDPISGHVSLFWYQQALGQGPEFLTYFQNEAQLDKSGLPSDRFFAERPEGSVSTLKIQRTQQEDSAVYLCASSVRTGPAEAFFGQGTRLTVV.

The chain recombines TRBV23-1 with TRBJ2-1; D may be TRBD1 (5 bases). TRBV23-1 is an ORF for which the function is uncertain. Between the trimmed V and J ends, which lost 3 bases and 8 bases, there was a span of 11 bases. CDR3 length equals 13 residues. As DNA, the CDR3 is TGCGCCAGCAGTCATGCCAGGGCCTATGAGCAGTTCTTC. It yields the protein CASSHARAYEQFF.

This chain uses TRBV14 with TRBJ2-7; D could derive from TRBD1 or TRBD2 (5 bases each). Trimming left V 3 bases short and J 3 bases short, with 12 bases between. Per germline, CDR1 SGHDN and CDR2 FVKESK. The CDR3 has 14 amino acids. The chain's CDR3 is CASSHGTGNYEQYF. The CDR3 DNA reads TGTGCCAGCAGCCACGGGACGGGGAACTACGAGCAGTACTTC.

CDR3 nucleotide sequence: TGTGCCAGCAGCTTAACGCCGGGACTAGCGGGGATATACGAGCAGTACTTC. Its translation is CASSLTPGLAGIYEQYF. The rearrangement links TRBV11-2 to TRBJ2-7; 13 bases map to TRBD2. The CDR3 loop spans 17 amino acids. The J segment lost 4 bases and the V segment lost 2 bases, leaving 8 bases of the junction unmatched. The germline gives CDR1 SGHAT, CDR2 FQNNGV.

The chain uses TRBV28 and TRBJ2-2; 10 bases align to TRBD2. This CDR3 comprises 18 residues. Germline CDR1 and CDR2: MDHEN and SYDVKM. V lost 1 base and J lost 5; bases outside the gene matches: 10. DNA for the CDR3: TGTGCCAGCAGTTTATTGCTAGCGGGAGAGGTTCGGACCGGGGAGCTGTTTTTT. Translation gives CASSLLLAGEVRTGELFF.